The 18 T cell receptor beta chains listed next were all sequenced from one sample in a study of CD8+CD57+ T cells in acquired aplastic anemia. Profiling that covered TCR beta VDJ and CDR3 relied on genomic DNA as its template. Each CDR3 protein is one row after TCRdb ran MiXCR on the reads. This sample carries hundreds of thousands of distinct CDR3 sequences, around 68% of them seen once, and the ten largest clones take 3% to 4.5%. Sequencing was done on a sample of sorted CD4+, CD8+, or CD8+CD57+ T cells (not recorded which) from PBMCs. These receptors all stem from a human donor in good health, serving as a control.

The gene calls are TRBV5-1 and TRBJ1-3; D perhaps matches TRBD1 (5 bases). The V end was cut by 7 bases, the J end by 3 bases, with 17 bases between. This CDR3 comprises 15 residues. Germline CDR1 is SGHRS and CDR2 is YFSETQ. CDR3 protein: CASALAGEGGNTIYF. The CDR3 coding sequence is TGCGCCAGCGCCCTAGCGGGGGAAGGTGGAAACACCATATATTTT.

The chain has TRBV7-3 and TRBJ2-2; 10 nucleotides match TRBD1. Per germline, CDR1 SGHTA and CDR2 FQGTGA. The CDR3 totals 18 residues. Trimming removed 6 bases from V and 4 bases from J; junction bases left unmatched: 14. CDR3 amino acids: CASSDLRRTGGITGELFF. The CDR3 DNA sequence: TGTGCCAGCAGTGATCTGCGTCGGACAGGGGGTATCACCGGGGAGCTGTTTTTT.

There are many counts of this clonotype. This chain uses TRBV5-6 with TRBJ1-6; a weak D match, TRBD1 (5 bases). CDR1 SGHDT and CDR2 YYEEEE come from the germline V gene. This CDR3 is 16 amino acids long. Trimming removed 3 bases at V and 10 bases at J, with 20 bases between. In DNA form, the CDR3 reads TGTGCCAGCAGCTCGTTCAGGGAATCTAGCAACTCACCCCTCCACTTT. Translation: CASSSFRESSNSPLHF.

This chain links TRBV5-1 with TRBJ1-2, with TRBD1 as a possible D gene (5 bases). The V end lost 3 bases, the J end lost 8 bases, and 11 bases lay between the germline ends. The germline V gene encodes CDR1 SGHRS and CDR2 YFSETQ. This CDR3 has 12 amino acids. CDR3 DNA: TGCGCCAGCAGCTGGGGGACTAACGGCTACACCTTC. This sequence encodes CASSWGTNGYTF.

This clonotype was detected ten times or more. This chain uses TRBV12-5 with TRBJ2-3, with TRBD1 matching 10 bases. The trim removed 5 bases at V and 14 bases at J, leaving 4 bases unmatched. The germline CDR1 and CDR2 sequences are LGHNT and FRNRAP. The CDR3 contains 11 residues. The CDR3 here is CASGPDRGRYF. The CDR3 DNA sequence: TGTGCTAGTGGTCCCGACAGGGGGCGGTATTTT.

This clonotype has ten or more counts. This sequence joins TRBV30 and TRBJ2-7, with D perhaps matching TRBD2 (5 bases). Trimming took 2 bases from V and 0 from J, leaving 11 bases between them. CDR3 length: 14 amino acids. Germline V gives CDR1 GTSNPN, CDR2 SVGIG (reference sequence). CDR3 in DNA: TGTGCCTGGAGTCGGGGTGCGAGCTCCTACGAGCAGTACTTC. This codes for CAWSRGASSYEQYF.

The V call is TRBV7-2, the J call TRBJ2-2; D perhaps matches TRBD1 (5 bases). The CDR3 is made up of 14 amino acids. The germline V and J ends were trimmed by 5 bases and 14 bases, with 21 bases remaining between them. The germline V gene encodes CDR1 SGHTA and CDR2 FQGNSA. The DNA for the CDR3 is TGTGCCAGCAGCAAAGACCCAGCCGAAGGGGCCCTGTTTTTT. Protein: CASSKDPAEGALFF.

This clonotype was detected ten times or more. The chain is built from TRBV6-2 or TRBV6-3 and TRBJ2-5; 9 nucleotides match TRBD1. The CDR3 is made up of 14 amino acids. Germline V lookup: CDR1 MNHEY, CDR2 SVGEGT. Losses at the gene ends were 8 bases for V and 3 bases for J; bases not matched to a gene: 7. CDR3: CASLTGGHEETQYF. In DNA form, the CDR3 reads TGTGCCAGCCTGACAGGGGGGCATGAAGAGACCCAGTACTTC.

This clonotype was detected only once. One end of the junction varies from germline; a read error may be responsible. This chain joins TRBV9 and TRBJ1-4; possibly TRBD1 for D (5 bases). Germline lookup yields CDR1 SGDLS and CDR2 YYNGEE. The CDR3 contains 13 residues. Written as DNA, the CDR3 is TGTGCCAGCACCGTAGGGGTAGGTGGAAAACTGTTTTTT. It codes for CASTVGVGGKLFF.

This clonotype was observed a single time. The germline gene is not matched at one end of the junction; a read error may be the cause. This chain links TRBV7-3 with TRBJ2-7, with D perhaps TRBD2 (5 bases). This CDR3 has 14 residues. The germline gives CDR1 SGHTA, CDR2 FQGTGA. The CDR3 reads CASSLVARAEAFFF. The CDR3 region has the DNA TGTGCCAGCAGCTTAGTGGCGAGGGCTGAAGCTTTCTTTTTC.

Here the CDR3 reads CASSQCTRAGTGELFF. The CDR3 bases are TGTGCCAGCAGCCAATGTACACGGGCGGGCACCGGGGAGCTGTTTTTT. The genes are TRBV2 and TRBJ2-2; D is perhaps TRBD2 (5 bases). Germline V gene lookup returns CDR1 SNHLY and CDR2 FYNNEI. Trimming shortened V by 6 bases and J by 4 bases, and 18 bases separated the two germline ends. The CDR3 extends over 16 amino acids.

Turning to this clonotype: One end of the junction varies from germline; a read error may be responsible. The chain couples TRBV7-2 to TRBJ1-5; possible D gene TRBD1, 6 bases. Germline V gene sequence: CDR1 SGHTA, CDR2 FQGNSA. This CDR3 contains 12 residues. The chain's CDR3 is CASSTTSRGLFF. CDR3 sequence (DNA): TGTGCCAGCAGCACCACTAGCCGGGGGCTGTTTTTC. The variable domain in full, completed from reference TRBV7-2 and TRBJ1-5, reads GAGVSQSPSNKVTEKGKDVELRCDPISGHTALYWYRQSLGQGLEFLIYFQGNSAPDKSGLPSDRFSAERTGGSVSTLTIQRTQQEDSAVYLCASSTTSRGLFFGDGTRLSIL.

This clonotype has a count of ten or more. This sequence joins TRBV20-1 and TRBJ2-1; D unresolved. The germline V gene has CDR1 DFQATT and CDR2 SNEGSKA (reference sequence). The CDR3 is made up of 11 amino acids. With 3 bases removed from V and 9 bases from J, the gap between germline ends came to 9 bases. The CDR3 here is CSASDPGEQFF. In DNA, the CDR3 is TGCAGTGCTAGTGACCCGGGTGAGCAGTTCTTC.

J is TRBJ2-1 and V is TRBV5-8, with D unresolved. The CDR3 sequence is 12 residues long. The V end was cut by 4 bases, the J end by 9 bases, with 11 bases between. Germline CDR1 is SGHTS and CDR2 is YDEGEE. In DNA, the CDR3 is TGTGCCAGCAGCGCCGAACACGGTGAGCAGTTCTTC. The encoded protein is CASSAEHGEQFF.

Regarding this clonotype: One end of the junction does not line up with germline, which may come from a read error. V usage is TRBV24-1 and J usage is TRBJ2-7, with D perhaps matching TRBD1 (6 bases). The length of the CDR3 is 13 residues. Germline V lookup: CDR1 KGHDR, CDR2 SFDVKD. The DNA for the CDR3 is TGTGCCATCAGTCCCTACAGGGAACGCGAGCAGTACTTC. Translation: CAISPYREREQYF.

V and J are TRBV20-1 and TRBJ2-7, with a possible D match to TRBD1 (7 bases). With 7 bases removed from V and 3 bases from J, the gap between germline ends came to 13 bases. Germline V CDR1 and CDR2: DFQATT, SNEGSKA (reference sequence). The CDR3 spans 12 residues. The CDR3 sequence: CSVRQGGYEQYF. In nucleotides, the CDR3 is TGCAGTGTTCGGCAGGGGGGCTACGAGCAGTACTTC.

The genes are TRBV10-1 and TRBJ1-2, with D unresolved. V lost 0 bases, J lost 8 bases, and 7 bases lay in between. Germline loops: CDR1 WNHNN, CDR2 SYGVQD (reference sequence). The CDR3 is 12 amino acids. The CDR3 loop reads CASSESKTGYTF. The CDR3, as DNA: TGCGCCAGCAGTGAGTCGAAGACAGGCTACACCTTC.

The table lists this clonotype with a count of one. A read error is likely, as this CDR3 ends without the conserved phenylalanine or tryptophan. The DNA is left out, because the CDR3 cannot be placed on it with certainty; the CDR3 is given as TCRdb lists it. The chain links TRBV6-6 to TRBJ2-5; the table's D gene call, TRBD1, was not cross checked with the DNA. Germline CDR1 MNHNY, CDR2 SVGAGI (reference sequence). The CDR3 length equals 18 residues, ends included. The CDR3 protein is CASSQNRQGLNYGYTFGS.